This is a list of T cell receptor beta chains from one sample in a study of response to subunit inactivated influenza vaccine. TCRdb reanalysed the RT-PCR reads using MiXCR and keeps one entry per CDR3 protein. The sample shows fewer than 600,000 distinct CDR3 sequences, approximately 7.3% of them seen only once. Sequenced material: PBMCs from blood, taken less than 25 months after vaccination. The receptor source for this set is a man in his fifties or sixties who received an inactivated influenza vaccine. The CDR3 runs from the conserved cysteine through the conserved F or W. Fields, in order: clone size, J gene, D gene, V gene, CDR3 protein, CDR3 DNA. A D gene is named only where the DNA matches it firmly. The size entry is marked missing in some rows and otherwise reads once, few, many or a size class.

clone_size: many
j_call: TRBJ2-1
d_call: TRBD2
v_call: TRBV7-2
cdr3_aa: CASSWGGEVLFF
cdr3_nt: TGTGCCAGCAGCTGGGGAGGGGAGGTGCTGTTCTTC

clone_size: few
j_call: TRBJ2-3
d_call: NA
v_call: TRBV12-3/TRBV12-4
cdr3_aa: CASSFAQGNTDTQYF
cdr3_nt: TGTGCCAGCAGTTTCGCACAGGGCAACACAGATACGCAGTATTTT

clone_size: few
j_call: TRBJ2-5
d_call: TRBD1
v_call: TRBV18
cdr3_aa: CASSPLRGQGVKETQYF
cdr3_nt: TGTGCCAGCTCACCCCTACGGGGACAGGGCGTAAAAGAGACCCAGTACTTC

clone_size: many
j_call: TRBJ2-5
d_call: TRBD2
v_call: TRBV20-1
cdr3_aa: CSASGTSGIGETQYF
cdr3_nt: TGCAGTGCTAGCGGGACTAGCGGGATAGGAGAGACCCAGTACTTC

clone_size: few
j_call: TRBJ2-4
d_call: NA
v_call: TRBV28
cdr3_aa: CASKRGGGRAKNIQYF
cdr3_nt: TGTGCCAGCAAGCGCGGCGGAGGGAGGGCCAAAAACATTCAGTACTTC

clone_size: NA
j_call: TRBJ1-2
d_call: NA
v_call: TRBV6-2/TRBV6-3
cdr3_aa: CASSYPGTTNYGYTF
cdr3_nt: TGTGCCAGCAGTTACCCGGGGACAACCAACTATGGCTACACCTTC

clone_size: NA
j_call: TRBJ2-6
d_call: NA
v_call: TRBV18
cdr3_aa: CASSPISGANVLTF
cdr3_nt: TGTGCCAGCTCACCGATCTCTGGGGCCAACGTCCTGACTTTC

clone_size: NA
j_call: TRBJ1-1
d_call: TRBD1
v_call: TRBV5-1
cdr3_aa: CASSWGQGGTTEAFF
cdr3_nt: TGCGCCAGCAGCTGGGGACAGGGAGGGACCACTGAAGCTTTCTTT

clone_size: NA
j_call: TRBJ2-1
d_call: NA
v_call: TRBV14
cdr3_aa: CASSQDGVPGRGHEQFF
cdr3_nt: TGTGCCAGCAGCCAAGATGGGGTTCCTGGAAGGGGCCATGAGCAGTTCTTC

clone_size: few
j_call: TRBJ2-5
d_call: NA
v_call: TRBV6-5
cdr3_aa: CASSYSIGFLFVETQYF
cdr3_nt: TGTGCCAGCAGTTACTCGATAGGCTTCTTATTCGTGGAGACCCAGTACTTC

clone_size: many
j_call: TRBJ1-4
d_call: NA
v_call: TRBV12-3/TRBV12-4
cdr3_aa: CASSSTDATNEKLFF
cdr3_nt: TGTGCCAGCAGTTCGACAGATGCAACTAATGAAAAACTGTTTTTT

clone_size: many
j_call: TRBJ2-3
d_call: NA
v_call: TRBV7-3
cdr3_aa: CASSLTWNADTQYF
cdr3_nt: TGTGCCAGCAGCTTAACGTGGAACGCAGATACGCAGTATTTT

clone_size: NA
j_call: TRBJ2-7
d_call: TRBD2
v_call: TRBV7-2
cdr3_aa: CASSTRTSDEHYF
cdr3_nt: TGTGCCAGCAGCACCAGGACTAGCGACGAGCACTACTTC

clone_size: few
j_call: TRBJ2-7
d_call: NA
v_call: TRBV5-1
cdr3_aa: CASSLVTAGWEQYF
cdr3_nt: TGCGCCAGCAGCTTGGTGACAGCTGGGTGGGAGCAGTACTTC

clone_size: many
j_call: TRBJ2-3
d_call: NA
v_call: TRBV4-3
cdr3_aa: CASSPSVFGGVTDTQYF
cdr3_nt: TGCGCCAGCAGCCCATCCGTTTTTGGCGGGGTCACAGATACGCAGTATTTT

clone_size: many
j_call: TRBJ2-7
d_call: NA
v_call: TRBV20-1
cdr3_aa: CSARGVTTAYEQYF
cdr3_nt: TGCAGTGCTAGGGGGGTAACTACCGCCTACGAGCAGTACTTC

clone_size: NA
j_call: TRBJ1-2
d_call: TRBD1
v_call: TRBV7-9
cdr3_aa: CASSLGQGAPSYGYTF
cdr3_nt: TGTGCCAGCAGCTTAGGACAGGGGGCGCCGAGCTATGGCTACACCTTC

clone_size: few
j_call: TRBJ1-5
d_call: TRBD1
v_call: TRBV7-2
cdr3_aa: CASSRDSYDQPQHF
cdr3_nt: TGTGCCAGCAGCCGGGACAGCTACGATCAGCCCCAGCATTTT

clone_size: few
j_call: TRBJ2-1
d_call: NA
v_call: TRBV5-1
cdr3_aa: CASSQGWDYNEQFF
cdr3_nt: TGCGCCAGCAGCCAAGGATGGGACTACAATGAGCAGTTCTTC

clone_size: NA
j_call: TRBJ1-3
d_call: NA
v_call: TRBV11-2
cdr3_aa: CASSLFWGNTIYF
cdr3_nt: TGTGCCAGCAGCTTATTCTGGGGAAACACCATATATTTT

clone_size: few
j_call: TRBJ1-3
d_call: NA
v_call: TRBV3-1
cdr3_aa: CASSQRGAQDSGNTIYF
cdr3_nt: TGTGCCAGCAGTCAGAGGGGGGCACAAGACTCTGGAAACACCATATATTTT

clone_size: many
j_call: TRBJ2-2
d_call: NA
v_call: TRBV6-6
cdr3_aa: CASSPPGAGELFF
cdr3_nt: TGTGCCAGCAGCCCACCAGGGGCCGGGGAGCTGTTTTTT

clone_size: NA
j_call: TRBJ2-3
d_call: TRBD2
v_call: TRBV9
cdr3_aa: CASSARLAGGQTDTQYF
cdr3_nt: TGTGCCAGCAGCGCTAGACTAGCGGGAGGGCAGACAGATACGCAGTATTTT

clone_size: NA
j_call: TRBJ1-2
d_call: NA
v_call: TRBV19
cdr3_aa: CASSITGDYGYTF
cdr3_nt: TGTGCCAGTAGTATAACGGGCGACTATGGCTACACCTTC

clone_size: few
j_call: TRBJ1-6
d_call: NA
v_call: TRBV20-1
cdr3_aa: CSARDWSADYNSPLHF
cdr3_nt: TGCAGTGCTAGAGATTGGTCGGCTGATTATAATTCACCCCTCCACTTT

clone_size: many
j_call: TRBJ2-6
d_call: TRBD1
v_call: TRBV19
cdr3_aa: CASSRQGSSGANVLTF
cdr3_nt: TGTGCCAGTAGCAGACAGGGGAGCTCTGGGGCCAACGTCCTGACTTTC

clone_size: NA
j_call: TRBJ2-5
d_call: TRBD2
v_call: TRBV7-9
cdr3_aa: CASSLLASGGETQYF
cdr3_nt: TGTGCCAGCAGCCTGCTCGCTAGCGGCGGAGAGACCCAGTACTTC

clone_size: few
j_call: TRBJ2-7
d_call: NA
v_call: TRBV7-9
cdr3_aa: CASSLGTHGYEQYF
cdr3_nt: TGTGCCAGCAGCTTAGGGACCCATGGCTACGAGCAGTACTTC

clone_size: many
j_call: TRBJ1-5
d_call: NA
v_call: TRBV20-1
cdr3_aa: CSARGARVNSNQPQHF
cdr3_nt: TGCAGTGCTAGAGGTGCCAGGGTGAATAGCAATCAGCCCCAGCATTTT

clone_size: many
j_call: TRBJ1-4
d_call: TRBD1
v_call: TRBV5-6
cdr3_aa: CASSRSTGPNEKLFF
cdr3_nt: TGTGCCAGCAGCAGATCGACAGGGCCTAATGAAAAACTGTTTTTT

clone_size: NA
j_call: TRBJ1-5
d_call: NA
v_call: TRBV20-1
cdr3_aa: CCARPWFGGVGNQPQHF
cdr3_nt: TGCTGTGCTAGACCTTGGTTCGGGGGTGTGGGCAATCAGCCCCAGCATTTT

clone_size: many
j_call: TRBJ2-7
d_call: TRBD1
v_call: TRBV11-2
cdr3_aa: CASSPLIGQGDHEQYF
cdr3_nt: TGTGCCAGCAGCCCACTAATTGGACAGGGGGATCACGAGCAGTACTTC

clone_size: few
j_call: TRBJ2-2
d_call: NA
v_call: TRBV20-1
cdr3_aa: CSARDLQLNTGELFF
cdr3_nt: TGCAGTGCTAGAGATTTACAGCTGAACACCGGGGAGCTGTTTTTT

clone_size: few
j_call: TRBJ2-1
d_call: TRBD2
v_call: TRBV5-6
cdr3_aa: CASSLGLGTMNEQFF
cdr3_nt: TGTGCCAGCAGCTTAGGACTAGGTACTATGAATGAGCAGTTCTTC

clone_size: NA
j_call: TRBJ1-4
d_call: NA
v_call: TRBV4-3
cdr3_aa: CASSQSRVVREKLFF
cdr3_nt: TGCGCCAGCAGCCAATCCAGGGTTGTTAGGGAAAAACTGTTTTTT

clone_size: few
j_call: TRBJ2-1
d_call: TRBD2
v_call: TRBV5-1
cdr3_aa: CASSKRTSGGSSYNEQFF
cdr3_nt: TGCGCCAGCAGCAAACGGACTAGCGGGGGGTCTTCCTACAATGAGCAGTTCTTC

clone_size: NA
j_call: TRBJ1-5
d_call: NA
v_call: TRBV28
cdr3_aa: CASSQSPQPQHF
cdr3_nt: TGTGCCAGCAGCCAAAGCCCTCAGCCCCAGCATTTT

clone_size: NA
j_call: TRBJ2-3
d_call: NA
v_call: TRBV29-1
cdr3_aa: CSHSGTQYF
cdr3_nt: TGCAGCCACAGTGGAACGCAGTATTTT

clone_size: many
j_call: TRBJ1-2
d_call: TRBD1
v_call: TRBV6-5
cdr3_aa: CASSDSTGVRLSF
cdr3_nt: TGTGCCAGCAGTGACTCGACAGGGGTAAGACTCAGCTTC

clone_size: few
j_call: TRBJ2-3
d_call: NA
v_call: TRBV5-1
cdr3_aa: CASRRIGPTDTQYF
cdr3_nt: TGCGCCAGCAGGAGGATAGGGCCCACAGATACGCAGTATTTT

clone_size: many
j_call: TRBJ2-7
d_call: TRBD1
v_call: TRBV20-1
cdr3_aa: CSARSPGQGSYEQYF
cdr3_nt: TGCAGTGCTAGGTCACCGGGACAGGGTTCCTACGAGCAGTACTTC

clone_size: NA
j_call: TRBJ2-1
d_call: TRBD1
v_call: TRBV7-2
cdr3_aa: CASSPIAGGEQFF
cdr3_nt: TGTGCCAGCAGCCCAATTGCAGGGGGTGAGCAGTTCTTC

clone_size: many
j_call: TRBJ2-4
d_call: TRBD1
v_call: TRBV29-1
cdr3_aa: CSVLGGRGKNIQYF
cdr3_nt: TGCAGCGTCCTAGGGGGCAGGGGCAAAAACATTCAGTACTTC

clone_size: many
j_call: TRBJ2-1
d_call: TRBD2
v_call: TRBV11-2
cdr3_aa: CASSYTSGGYEQFF
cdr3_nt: TGTGCCAGCAGCTACACTAGCGGGGGCTATGAGCAGTTCTTC